These 19 T cell receptor beta chains were all obtained from the same sample, sequenced in a study of Ad26.COV2.S vaccination and SARS-CoV-2 variants (dated by TCRdb to the early 2020s). Libraries were constructed by the immunoSEQ multiplex PCR assay. Drawn from immuneACCESS, this table holds only the in-frame rearrangements with V and J called that TCRdb kept. Clones are partly lost; checked studies trace under half to an unresolved V gene and leave the rest unexplained. This sample has some 450,000 clones in its table, and 90% of those were observed once. The ten largest clones add up to about 4.5% of the sample. The treatment or condition label for this specimen denotes: 15 to 20 received Ad26.COV2.S at low or high dose, single or two shots; five or six received placebo; per-sample allocation not given. For vaccine and placebo recipients, the sequenced repertoires came from samples collected on day 63 after the first injection.

The input for sequencing was peripheral blood, taken in a trial of Ad26.COV2.S vaccine versus placebo. The receptors shown here come from a person aged 18 to 65 who received the Ad26.COV2.S COVID-19 vaccine or a placebo.

The chain couples TRBV18 to TRBJ1-2, with D perhaps TRBD1 (6 bases). Per germline, CDR1 KGHSH and CDR2 LQKENI. The CDR3 spans 16 residues. Trimming cost V 0 bases and J 4 bases, with 15 bases left between them. DNA of the CDR3: TGTGCCAGCTCACCACCGGGACAAGAACTGTTCTATGGCTACACCTTC. It encodes CASSPPGQELFYGYTF.

J is TRBJ2-1 and V is TRBV28; D is uncertain. V was cut by 7 bases and J by 0 bases, with 16 bases left in between. Germline V gene lookup returns CDR1 MDHEN and CDR2 SYDVKM. There are 16 residues in the CDR3. CDR3 DNA sequence: TGTGCCAGCAAATCTTTCAAGAAGCCCTCCTACAATGAGCAGTTCTTC. Protein: CASKSFKKPSYNEQFF.

The chain carries TRBV9 and TRBJ1-4, with 8 positions matching TRBD1. V lost 0 bases to trimming and J lost 7 bases; unmatched junction nucleotides: 5. The CDR3 is 15 amino acids. Germline CDR1 and CDR2: SGDLS and YYNGEE. DNA for the CDR3: TGTGCCAGCAGCGTAGGGGTGACAGGGGTTGAAAAACTGTTTTTT. Encoded protein: CASSVGVTGVEKLFF.

The rearrangement joins TRBV28 to TRBJ1-3, with D perhaps matching TRBD1 (5 bases). Germline loops: CDR1 MDHEN, CDR2 SYDVKM. The CDR3 covers 13 residues. The germline V and J ends were trimmed by 3 bases and 2 bases, with 5 bases remaining between them. The DNA for the CDR3 is TGTGCCAGCAGTTTGGGGGCTGGAAACACCATATATTTT. It translates to CASSLGAGNTIYF.

The sample holds a few counts of this clone. J is TRBJ2-2 and V is TRBV7-2; possible D gene TRBD2, 7 bases. V was cut by 5 bases and J by 4 bases, with 20 bases left in between. The length of the CDR3 is 17 residues. Germline V gene lookup returns CDR1 SGHTA and CDR2 FQGNSA. CDR3 loop: CASSLHRGGRGTGELFF. CDR3 in DNA: TGTGCCAGCAGCCTCCATAGGGGGGGGCGCGGCACCGGGGAGCTGTTTTTT.

This rearrangement joins TRBV28 to TRBJ1-2; a weak D match, TRBD1 (6 bases). V dropped 2 bases and J dropped 8 bases, with 21 bases sitting between them. CDR3 length equals 16 residues. From germline, CDR1 is MDHEN and CDR2 SYDVKM. The CDR3 spells CASSLAGPGAHRGYTF. The CDR3 DNA reads as TGTGCCAGCAGTTTAGCTGGACCGGGGGCGCATCGAGGCTACACCTTC.

This chain links TRBV20-1 with TRBJ1-4; no clear D gene. Per germline, CDR1 DFQATT and CDR2 SNEGSKA (reference sequence). The V gene lost 5 bases and the J gene lost 8 bases, with 9 bases spanning the gap. CDR3 size: 11 residues. The CDR3 nucleotides read TGCAGTGCTCGCCCTGAGGAAAAACTGTTTTTT. Amino acid sequence: CSARPEEKLFF.

The J gene is TRBJ2-7, the V gene TRBV4-1; 12 positions agree with TRBD2. Germline V gives CDR1 MGHRA, CDR2 YSYEKL. This CDR3 contains 16 residues. V shed 4 bases, J shed 4 bases, and the junction held 8 bases outside the gene matches. The CDR3 DNA reads TGCGCCAGCAGCCTTCTTTTGACTAGCGGGAGTTACGAGCAGTACTTC. It encodes CASSLLLTSGSYEQYF.

The rearrangement links TRBV7-8 to TRBJ2-1; D might be TRBD1 or TRBD2, each matching 7 bases. V was shortened by 4 bases and J by 0 bases, with 13 bases between the two germline ends. Germline CDR1 reads SGHVS; CDR2 reads FQNEAQ. There are 16 residues in the CDR3. CDR3 sequence reads: CASSYRGGSSYNEQFF. CDR3 nucleotide sequence: TGTGCCAGCAGCTACAGGGGCGGGAGCTCCTACAATGAGCAGTTCTTC. The entire variable domain, with the rest obtained from reference TRBV7-8 and TRBJ2-1, is as follows: GAGVSQSPRYKVAKRGQDVALRCDPISGHVSLFWYQQALGQGPEFLTYFQNEAQLDKSGLPSDRFFAERPEGSVSTLKIQRTQQEDSAVYLCASSYRGGSSYNEQFFGPGTRLTVL.

The J gene is TRBJ2-1, the V gene TRBV4-2; D remains unclear. Per the germline V gene, CDR1 is LGHNA and CDR2 is YNFKEQ. The CDR3 has 14 amino acids. V shed 4 bases and J shed 0 bases, with 7 bases lying between them. CDR3 coding DNA: TGTGCCAGCAGCCCGCCGGCCTCCTACAATGAGCAGTTCTTC. It is translated as CASSPPASYNEQFF.

The rearrangement joins TRBV29-1 to TRBJ2-1; TRBD1 matches at 10 bases. This CDR3 comprises 14 residues. J gave up 7 bases and V 5 bases, and 8 bases lay outside the gene matches. Germline V gene lookup returns CDR1 SQVTM and CDR2 ANQGSEA. As DNA, the CDR3 is TGCAGCGTTAAGGGGGACAGGGGAGTGAATGAGCAGTTCTTC. As protein: CSVKGDRGVNEQFF.

This clone came up once. The chain is built from TRBV5-4 and TRBJ2-3; D is perhaps TRBD2 (7 bases). CDR1 is SGHNT, CDR2 YYREEE, per germline (reference sequence). The CDR3 runs 14 residues. V shed 4 bases and J shed 5 bases, with 14 bases lying between them. The CDR3 DNA follows: TGTGCCAGCAGCCGGGGAGGGGGAGGAGATACGCAGTATTTT. Translation gives CASSRGGGGDTQYF. Based on the CDR3 plus reference TRBV5-4 and TRBJ2-3, the full variable domain is ETGVTQSPTHLIKTRGQQVTLRCSSQSGHNTVSWYQQALGQGPQFIFQYYREEENGRGNFPPRFSGLQFPNYSSELNVNALELDDSALYLCASSRGGGGDTQYFGPGTRLTVL.

This clone was observed a single time. J is TRBJ1-1 and V is TRBV29-1, with TRBD1 identical over 11 bases. With V trimmed by 5 bases and J by 3 bases, 2 bases remained unmatched. The germline V gene has CDR1 SQVTM and CDR2 ANQGSEA. There are 13 residues in the CDR3. CDR3: CSVRTGGDTEAFF. The CDR3 nucleotides are TGCAGCGTTCGGACAGGGGGCGACACTGAAGCTTTCTTT.

The chain employs TRBV19 and TRBJ1-3; no clear D gene. The germline V and J ends were trimmed by 3 bases and 0 bases, with 9 bases remaining between them. This CDR3 comprises 15 residues. Germline V gene data show CDR1 as LNHDA and CDR2 as SQIVND (reference sequence). In DNA form, the CDR3 reads TGTGCCAGTAGTATTCGGGAAGGCTCTGGAAACACCATATATTTT. Protein sequence: CASSIREGSGNTIYF.

The CDR3 DNA reads TGCGCCAGCAGCCAACCCTCAGGGGACAGGGACACTGAAGCTTTCTTT. Its protein product is CASSQPSGDRDTEAFF. The chain links TRBV4-1 to TRBJ1-1; 9 positions match TRBD1. The CDR3 sequence is 16 residues long. CDR1 MGHRA and CDR2 YSYEKL come from the germline V gene. The V and J ends lost 2 bases and 3 bases, in that order; junction bases with no gene match: 7.

The chain carries TRBV28 and TRBJ1-2; TRBD1 agrees at 10 bases. Germline assignment: CDR1 MDHEN and CDR2 SYDVKM. Trimming at V came to 8 bases and at J to 4 bases, leaving 4 bases not matched to a gene. The CDR3 totals 13 residues. CDR3 sequence reads: CASWGQGTYGYTF. Here the CDR3 DNA reads TGTGCCAGCTGGGGACAGGGGACCTATGGCTACACCTTC.

As regards this clone: Other DNA sequences in this specimen translate into the identical CDR3. V gene TRBV20-1 combines with J gene TRBJ2-1; D gene unclear. Germline V CDR1 and CDR2: DFQATT, SNEGSKA (reference sequence). This CDR3 comprises 11 residues. Between the trimmed V and J ends, which lost 6 bases and 2 bases, there was a span of 5 bases. CDR3 nucleotides: TGCAGTGCCCTTACCTACAATGAGCAGTTCTTC. Translation: CSALTYNEQFF.

The chain employs TRBV5-4 and TRBJ2-7; D is ambiguous. The germline V gene has CDR1 SGHNT and CDR2 YYREEE (reference sequence). V was shortened by 2 bases and J by 0 bases, with 3 bases between the two germline ends. This CDR3 has 12 residues. The DNA for the CDR3 is TGTGCCAGCAGCTTAAGCTCCTACGAGCAGTACTTC. It codes for CASSLSSYEQYF.

The V and J genes are TRBV27 and TRBJ2-1; D remains unclear. The CDR3 has 13 residues. The V gene lost 0 bases and the J gene lost 7 bases, with 7 bases spanning the gap. CDR1 MNHEY and CDR2 SMNVEV come from the germline V gene (reference sequence). CDR3 sequence: CASSLSSANEQFF. As DNA, the CDR3 is TGTGCCAGCAGTTTATCGTCGGCGAATGAGCAGTTCTTC.